The present T cell receptor beta chain was sequenced within a study of blood T cell repertoires in COVID-19. Study details: Sites in the United States, Italy and Spain provided acute and convalescent COVID-19 samples. Sample material is recorded as cDNA or gDNA derived from T cells, B-cell-depleted T cells, or PBMCs.

In the original processing: Quantification of nucleated cells was approximated via reference gene primer amplification. The assay was immunoSEQ multiplex PCR, and TCRdb's table has in-frame clones only and misses some. V, J and clone size derive from that table, while D and trimming were established from the DNA sequence. The table records tens of thousands of clones, about nine tenths of them present only once. J was trimmed by 5 bases and V by 1 base; bases with no gene match: 8. Germline lookup yields CDR1 LGHDT and CDR2 YNNKEL (reference sequence). The CDR3 consists of 18 residues. Sequencing was performed on peripheral blood. The TCR sequence derives from a human donor in a cohort sampled during active COVID-19. The genes are TRBV3-1 (or the pseudogene TRBV3-2) and TRBJ2-3, with 14 positions matching TRBD2. CDR3 nucleotides: TGTGCCAGCAGCCAAGGGAGGGGGACTAGCGGGGGAGTAGATACGCAGTATTTT. Its protein product is CASSQGRGTSGGVDTQYF.